The source of this T cell receptor beta chain is a study of blood T cell repertoires in COVID-19. Study as a whole: The origin of the acute and convalescent COVID-19 samples was the United States, Italy and Spain. Sample material is recorded as cDNA or gDNA derived from T cells, B-cell-depleted T cells, or PBMCs.

Authors' data handling: Reference gene primer amplification yielded estimated nucleated cell counts. Sequenced by immunoSEQ multiplex PCR; TCRdb stores in-frame clones only, minus some. V, J and clone size reflect that table, while D and trimming were determined from the DNA. The table lists approximately 52,000 clones, roughly 87% of them singletons, with 15% in the top ten. The trim removed 1 base at V and 2 bases at J, leaving 3 bases unmatched. Germline V gene data show CDR1 as MGHRA and CDR2 as YSYEKL. The CDR3 has 15 amino acids. The sequence was obtained from a human donor with active COVID-19. The donor label of this sample is uncertain. V and J are TRBV4-1 and TRBJ2-7; 9 nucleotides line up with TRBD1. Sample: peripheral blood. CDR3 in amino acids: CASSQGQGGTYEQYF. CDR3 bases: TGCGCCAGCAGCCAAGGACAGGGGGGCACCTACGAGCAGTACTTC.